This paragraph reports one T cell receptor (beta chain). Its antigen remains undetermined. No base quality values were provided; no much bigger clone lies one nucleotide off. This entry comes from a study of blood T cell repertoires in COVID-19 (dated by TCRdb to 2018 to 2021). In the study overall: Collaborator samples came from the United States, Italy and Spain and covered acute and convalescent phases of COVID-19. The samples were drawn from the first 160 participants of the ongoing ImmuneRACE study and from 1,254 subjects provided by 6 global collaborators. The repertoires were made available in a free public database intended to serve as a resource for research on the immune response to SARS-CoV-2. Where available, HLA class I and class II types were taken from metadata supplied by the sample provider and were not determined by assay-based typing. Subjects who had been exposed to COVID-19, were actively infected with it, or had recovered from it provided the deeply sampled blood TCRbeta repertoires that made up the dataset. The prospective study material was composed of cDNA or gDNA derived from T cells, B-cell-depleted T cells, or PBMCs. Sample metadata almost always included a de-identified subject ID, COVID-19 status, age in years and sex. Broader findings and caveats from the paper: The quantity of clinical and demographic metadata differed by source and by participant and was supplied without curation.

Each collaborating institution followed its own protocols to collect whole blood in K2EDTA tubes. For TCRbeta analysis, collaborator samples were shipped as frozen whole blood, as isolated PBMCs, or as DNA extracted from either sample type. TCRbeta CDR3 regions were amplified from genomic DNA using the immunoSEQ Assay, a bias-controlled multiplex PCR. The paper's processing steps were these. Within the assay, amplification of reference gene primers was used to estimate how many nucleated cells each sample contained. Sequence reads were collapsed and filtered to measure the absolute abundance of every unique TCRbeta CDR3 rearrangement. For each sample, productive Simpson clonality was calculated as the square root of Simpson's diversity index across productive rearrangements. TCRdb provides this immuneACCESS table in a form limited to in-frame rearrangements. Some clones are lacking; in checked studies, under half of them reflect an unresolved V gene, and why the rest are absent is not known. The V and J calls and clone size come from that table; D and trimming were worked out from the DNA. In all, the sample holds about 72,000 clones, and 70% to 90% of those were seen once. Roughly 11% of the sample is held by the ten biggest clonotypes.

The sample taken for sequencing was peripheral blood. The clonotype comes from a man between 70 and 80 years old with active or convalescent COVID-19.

The DNA is TGTGCCAGCAGACCACCGGGCGCGGGAGGGGCCGGGGAGCTGTTTTTT. Its translation reads: CASRPPGAGGAGELFF. The chain joins TRBV27 to TRBJ2-2; 9 nucleotides in the junction match TRBD2. V is trimmed back by 6 bases and J by 6 bases, and the junction contains 11 bases that no gene match accounts for. From the cysteine through the phenylalanine, the CDR3 covers 16 amino acids. CDR3 DNA only is kept here, 48 bases in frame from base 1. Sequences MNHEY (CDR1) and SMNVEV (CDR2) are obtained from the germline V gene (reference sequence).